These 3 T cell receptor beta chains were all obtained from the same sample, sequenced in a study of T cells expressing NK-cell markers. Following a re-call of the 5' RACE reads, TCRdb has one entry per CDR3 protein and lacks DNA. The sample shows approximately 550,000 distinct CDR3 sequences, and roughly 3.5% sits with its ten largest clones. The sequencing input was blood T cells: a sorted CD56 or NKG2C T cell subset, CD4+ or CD8+ T cells, or bulk PBMC T cells (not recorded which). These receptors all come from a man in his late teens or twenties in good health.

CDR3 sequence reads: CAITTGLAGETQYF. V and J are TRBV10-3 and TRBJ2-5; TCRdb reports TRBD2, a call that lacks DNA to check it against. Germline CDR1 and CDR2: ENHRY and SYGVKD. This CDR3 is built from 14 residues.

The genes are TRBV24-1 and TRBJ2-7. This CDR3 contains 14 residues. In germline, CDR1 is KGHDR, CDR2 SFDVKD. The CDR3 loop reads CATSDSSVWYEQYF.

The rearrangement uses TRBV7-9 and TRBJ2-1. Germline V gene data show CDR1 as SEHNR and CDR2 as FQNEAQ (reference sequence). This CDR3 has 16 amino acids. The CDR3 spells CASSPIESSSYNEQFF.